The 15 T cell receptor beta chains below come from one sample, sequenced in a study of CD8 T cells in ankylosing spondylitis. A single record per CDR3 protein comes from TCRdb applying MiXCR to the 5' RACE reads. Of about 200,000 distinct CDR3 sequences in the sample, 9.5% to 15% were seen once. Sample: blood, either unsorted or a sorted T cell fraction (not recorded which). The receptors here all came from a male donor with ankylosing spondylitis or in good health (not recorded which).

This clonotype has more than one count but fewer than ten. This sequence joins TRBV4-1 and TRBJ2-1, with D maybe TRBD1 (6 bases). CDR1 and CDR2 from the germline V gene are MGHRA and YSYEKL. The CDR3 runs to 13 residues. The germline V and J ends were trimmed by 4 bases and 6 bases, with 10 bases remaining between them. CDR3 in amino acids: CASSRGQFNEQFF. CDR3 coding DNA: TGCGCCAGCAGCCGTGGACAGTTCAATGAGCAGTTCTTC.

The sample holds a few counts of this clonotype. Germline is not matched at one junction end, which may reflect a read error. DNA for the CDR3: TGCGCCAGCAGCTTGGGGACTAGCGGGACCAATGAGCAGTTCTTC. The encoded protein is CASSLGTSGTNEQFF. The chain employs TRBV27 and TRBJ2-1; 13 bases match TRBD2. Germline V lookup: CDR1 MNHEY, CDR2 SMNVEV (reference sequence). The CDR3 consists of 15 residues.

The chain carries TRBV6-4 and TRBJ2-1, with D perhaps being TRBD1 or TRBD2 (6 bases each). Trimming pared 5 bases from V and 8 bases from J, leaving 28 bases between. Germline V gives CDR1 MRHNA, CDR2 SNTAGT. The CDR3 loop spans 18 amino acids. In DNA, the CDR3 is TGTGCCAGCAGTCCATTCCCCTGGGGGGCAGGGGAATGGGATGAGCAGTTCTTC. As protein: CASSPFPWGAGEWDEQFF.

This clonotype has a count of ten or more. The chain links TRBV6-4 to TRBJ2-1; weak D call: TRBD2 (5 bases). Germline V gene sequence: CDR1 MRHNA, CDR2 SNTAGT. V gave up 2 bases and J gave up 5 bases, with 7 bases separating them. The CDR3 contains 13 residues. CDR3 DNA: TGTGCCAGCAGTGACCGGGATCACAATGAGCAGTTCTTC. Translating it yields CASSDRDHNEQFF.

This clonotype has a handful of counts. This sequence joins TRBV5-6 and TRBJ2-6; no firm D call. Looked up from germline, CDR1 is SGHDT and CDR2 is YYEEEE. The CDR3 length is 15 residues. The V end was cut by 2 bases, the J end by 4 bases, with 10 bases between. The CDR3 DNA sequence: TGTGCCAGCAGCTTTGAGAACCCCGGGGCCAACGTCCTGACTTTC. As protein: CASSFENPGANVLTF. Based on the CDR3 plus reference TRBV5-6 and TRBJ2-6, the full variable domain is DAGVTQSPTHLIKTRGQQVTLRCSPKSGHDTVSWYQQALGQGPQFIFQYYEEEERQRGNFPDRFSGHQFPNYSSELNVNALLLGDSALYLCASSFENPGANVLTFGAGSRLTVL.

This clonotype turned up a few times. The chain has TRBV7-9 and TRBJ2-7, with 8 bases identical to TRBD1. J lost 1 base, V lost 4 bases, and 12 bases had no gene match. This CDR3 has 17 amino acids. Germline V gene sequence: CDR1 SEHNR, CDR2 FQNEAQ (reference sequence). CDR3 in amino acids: CASSSLRQGIRSYEQYF. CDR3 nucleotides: TGTGCCAGCAGCTCCTTACGACAGGGGATACGTTCCTACGAGCAGTACTTC. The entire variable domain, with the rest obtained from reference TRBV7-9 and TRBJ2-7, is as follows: DTGVSQNPRHKITKRGQNVTFRCDPISEHNRLYWYRQTLGQGPEFLTYFQNEAQLEKSRLLSDRFSAERPKGSFSTLEIQRTEQGDSAMYLCASSSLRQGIRSYEQYFGPGTRLTVT.

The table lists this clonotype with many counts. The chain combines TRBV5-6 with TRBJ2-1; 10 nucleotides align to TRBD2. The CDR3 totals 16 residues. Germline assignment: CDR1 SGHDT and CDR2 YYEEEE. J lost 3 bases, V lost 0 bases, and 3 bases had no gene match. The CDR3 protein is CASSLDPSGGYNEQFF. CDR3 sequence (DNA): TGTGCCAGCAGCTTGGACCCTAGCGGGGGCTACAATGAGCAGTTCTTC.

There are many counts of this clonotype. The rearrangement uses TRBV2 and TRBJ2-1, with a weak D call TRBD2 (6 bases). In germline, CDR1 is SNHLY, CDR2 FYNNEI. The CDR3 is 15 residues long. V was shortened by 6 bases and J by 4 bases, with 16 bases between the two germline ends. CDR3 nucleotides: TGTGCCAGCAGCGTAGCGGTCCAGGGATACAATGAGCAGTTCTTC. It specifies CASSVAVQGYNEQFF.

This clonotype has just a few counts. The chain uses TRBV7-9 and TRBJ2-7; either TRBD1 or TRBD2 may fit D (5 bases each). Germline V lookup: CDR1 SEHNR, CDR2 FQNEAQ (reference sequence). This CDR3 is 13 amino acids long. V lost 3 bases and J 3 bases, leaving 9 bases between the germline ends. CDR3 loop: CASSFTGGYEQYF. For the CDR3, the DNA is TGTGCCAGCAGCTTTACAGGAGGCTACGAGCAGTACTTC.

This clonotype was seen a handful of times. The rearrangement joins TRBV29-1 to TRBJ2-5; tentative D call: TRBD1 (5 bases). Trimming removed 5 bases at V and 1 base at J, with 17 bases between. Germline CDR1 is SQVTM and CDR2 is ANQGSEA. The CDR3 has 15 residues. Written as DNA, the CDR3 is TGCAGCGTTTCCTTAGCCCGGACAATCCAAGAGACCCAGTACTTC. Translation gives CSVSLARTIQETQYF.

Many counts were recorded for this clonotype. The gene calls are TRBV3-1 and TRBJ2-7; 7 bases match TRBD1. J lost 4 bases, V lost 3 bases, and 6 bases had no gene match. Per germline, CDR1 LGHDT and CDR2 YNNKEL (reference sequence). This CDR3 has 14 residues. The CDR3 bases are TGTGCCAGCAGCCACCGGGACAGCATTTACGAGCAGTACTTC. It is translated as CASSHRDSIYEQYF.

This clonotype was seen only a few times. CDR3 DNA: TGCGCCAGCAGCCCGGAACTAGCCAGTTCGTTCGAGCAGTACTTC. This codes for CASSPELASSFEQYF. The V gene is TRBV4-1, the J gene TRBJ2-7, with D possibly being TRBD2 (6 bases). V was cut by 4 bases and J by 6 bases, with 19 bases left in between. The CDR3 sequence is 15 residues long. Germline V gene lookup returns CDR1 MGHRA and CDR2 YSYEKL.

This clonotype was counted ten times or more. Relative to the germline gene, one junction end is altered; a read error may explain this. The CDR3 nucleotides are TGTGCCAGCAGCTTAGTACGCGGGGGGTCTATCTTC. Translation gives CASSLVRGGSIF. This chain connects TRBV5-6 to TRBJ2-1, with TRBD2 matching over 8 bases. The germline V gene encodes CDR1 SGHDT and CDR2 YYEEEE. This CDR3 is built from 12 residues.

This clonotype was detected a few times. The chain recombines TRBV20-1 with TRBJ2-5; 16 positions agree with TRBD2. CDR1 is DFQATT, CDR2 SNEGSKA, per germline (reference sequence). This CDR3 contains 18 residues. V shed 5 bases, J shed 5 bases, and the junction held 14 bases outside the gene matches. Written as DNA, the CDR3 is TGCAGTGCTGATTCCTCCGGGACTAGCGGGAGGGCCGGGGAGACCCAGTACTTC. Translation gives CSADSSGTSGRAGETQYF.

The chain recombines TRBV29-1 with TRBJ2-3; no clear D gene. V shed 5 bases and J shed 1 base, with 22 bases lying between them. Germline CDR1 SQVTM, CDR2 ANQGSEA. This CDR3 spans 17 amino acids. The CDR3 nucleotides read TGCAGCGTTCGTGGGCTTGTACTAAACGGAGGCACAGATACGCAGTATTTT. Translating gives CSVRGLVLNGGTDTQYF.